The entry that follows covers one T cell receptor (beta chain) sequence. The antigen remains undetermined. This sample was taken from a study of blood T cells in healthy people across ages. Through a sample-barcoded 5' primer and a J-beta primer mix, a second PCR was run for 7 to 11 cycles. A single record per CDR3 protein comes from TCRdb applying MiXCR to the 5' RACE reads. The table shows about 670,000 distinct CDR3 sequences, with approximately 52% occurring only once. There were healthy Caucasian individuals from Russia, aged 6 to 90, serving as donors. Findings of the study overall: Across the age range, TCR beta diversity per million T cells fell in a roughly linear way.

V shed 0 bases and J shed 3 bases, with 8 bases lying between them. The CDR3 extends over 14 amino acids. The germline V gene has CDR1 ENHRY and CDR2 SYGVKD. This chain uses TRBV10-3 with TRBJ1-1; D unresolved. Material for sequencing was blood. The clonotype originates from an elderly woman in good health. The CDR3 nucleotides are TGTGCCATCAGTGAGTCAGGGTCCGACACTGAAGCTTTCTTT. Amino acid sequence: CAISESGSDTEAFF.